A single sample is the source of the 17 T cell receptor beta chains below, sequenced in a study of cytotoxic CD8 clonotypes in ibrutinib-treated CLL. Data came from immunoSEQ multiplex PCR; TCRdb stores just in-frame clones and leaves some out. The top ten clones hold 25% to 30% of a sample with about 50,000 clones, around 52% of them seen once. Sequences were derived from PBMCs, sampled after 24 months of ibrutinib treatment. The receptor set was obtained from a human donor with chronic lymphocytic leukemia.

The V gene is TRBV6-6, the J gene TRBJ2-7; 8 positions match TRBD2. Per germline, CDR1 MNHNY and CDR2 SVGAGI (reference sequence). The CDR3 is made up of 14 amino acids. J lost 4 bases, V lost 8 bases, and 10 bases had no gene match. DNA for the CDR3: TGTGCCAGCGGACCCGGGGGGGTAGGGTACGAGCAGTACTTC. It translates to CASGPGGVGYEQYF.

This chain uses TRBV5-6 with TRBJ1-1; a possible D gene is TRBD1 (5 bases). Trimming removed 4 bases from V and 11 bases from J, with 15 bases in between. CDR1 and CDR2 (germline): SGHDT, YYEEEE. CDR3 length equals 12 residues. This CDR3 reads CASSPPRGGAFF. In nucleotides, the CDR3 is TGTGCCAGCAGCCCCCCGCGGGGGGGTGCTTTCTTT. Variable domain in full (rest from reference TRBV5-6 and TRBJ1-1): DAGVTQSPTHLIKTRGQQVTLRCSPKSGHDTVSWYQQALGQGPQFIFQYYEEEERQRGNFPDRFSGHQFPNYSSELNVNALLLGDSALYLCASSPPRGGAFFGQGTRLTVV.

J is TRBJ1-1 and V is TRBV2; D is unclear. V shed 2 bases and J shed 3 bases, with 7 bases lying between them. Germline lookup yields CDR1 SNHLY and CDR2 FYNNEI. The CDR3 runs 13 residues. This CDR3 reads CASSERGYTEAFF. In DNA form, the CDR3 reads TGTGCCAGCAGTGAACGGGGTTACACTGAAGCTTTCTTT. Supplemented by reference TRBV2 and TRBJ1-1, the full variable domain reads EPEVTQTPSHQVTQMGQEVILRCVPISNHLYFYWYRQILGQKVEFLVSFYNNEISEKSEIFDDQFSVERPDGSNFTLKIRSTKLEDSAMYFCASSERGYTEAFFGQGTRLTVV.

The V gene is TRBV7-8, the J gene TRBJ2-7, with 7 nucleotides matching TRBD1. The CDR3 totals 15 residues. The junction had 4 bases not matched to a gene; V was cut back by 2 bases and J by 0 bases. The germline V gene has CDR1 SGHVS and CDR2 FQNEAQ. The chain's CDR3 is CASSLRTGLSYEQYF. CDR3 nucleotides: TGTGCCAGCAGCTTAAGGACAGGCCTCTCCTACGAGCAGTACTTC.

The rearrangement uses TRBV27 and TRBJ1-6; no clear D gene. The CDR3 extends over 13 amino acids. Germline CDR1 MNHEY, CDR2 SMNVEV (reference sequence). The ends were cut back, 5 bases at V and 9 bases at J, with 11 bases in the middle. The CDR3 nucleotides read TGTGCCAGCAGTGTCCGGAGCGGTTCACCCCTCCACTTT. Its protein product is CASSVRSGSPLHF.

For the CDR3, the DNA is TGCGCCAGCAGTCAATCCGGAGGGGCTCGAGGTCAGCCCCAGCATTTT. Its protein is CASSQSGGARGQPQHF. The rearrangement uses TRBV23-1 and TRBJ1-5, with TRBD1 as a possible D gene (5 bases). TRBV23-1 is marked as an open reading frame, function uncertain. Trimming cost V 0 bases and J 6 bases, with 15 bases left between them. The CDR3 contains 16 residues.

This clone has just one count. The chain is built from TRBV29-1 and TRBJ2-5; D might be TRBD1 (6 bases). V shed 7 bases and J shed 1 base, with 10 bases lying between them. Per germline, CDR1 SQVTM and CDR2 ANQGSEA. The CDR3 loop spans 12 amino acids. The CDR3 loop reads CSGGQLQETQYF. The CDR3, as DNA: TGCAGCGGAGGACAGCTCCAAGAGACCCAGTACTTC.

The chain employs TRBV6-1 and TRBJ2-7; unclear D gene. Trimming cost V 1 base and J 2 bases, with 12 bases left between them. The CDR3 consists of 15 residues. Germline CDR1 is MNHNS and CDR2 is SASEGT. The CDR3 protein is CASSEVASSPYEQYF. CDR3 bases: TGTGCCAGCAGTGAAGTTGCTAGTTCGCCCTACGAGCAGTACTTC.

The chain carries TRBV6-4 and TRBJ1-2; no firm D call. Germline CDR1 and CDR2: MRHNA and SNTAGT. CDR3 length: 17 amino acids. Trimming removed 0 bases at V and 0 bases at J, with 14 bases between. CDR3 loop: CASSDSTQNPSNYGYTF. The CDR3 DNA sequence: TGTGCCAGCAGTGACTCAACCCAGAACCCGTCTAACTATGGCTACACCTTC.

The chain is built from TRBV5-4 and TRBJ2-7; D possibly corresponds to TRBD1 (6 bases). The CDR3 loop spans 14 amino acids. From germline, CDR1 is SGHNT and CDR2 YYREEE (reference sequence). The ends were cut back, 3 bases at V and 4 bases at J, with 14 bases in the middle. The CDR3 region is CASSSAGAAYEQYF. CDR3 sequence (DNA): TGTGCCAGCAGCTCAGCAGGGGCGGCGTACGAGCAGTACTTC.

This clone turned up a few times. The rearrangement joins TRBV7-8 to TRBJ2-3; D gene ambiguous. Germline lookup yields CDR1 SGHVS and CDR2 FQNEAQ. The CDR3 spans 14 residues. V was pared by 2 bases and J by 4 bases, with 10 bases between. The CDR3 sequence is CASSLPRYADTQYF. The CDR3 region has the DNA TGTGCCAGCAGCTTACCGAGGTATGCAGATACGCAGTATTTT.

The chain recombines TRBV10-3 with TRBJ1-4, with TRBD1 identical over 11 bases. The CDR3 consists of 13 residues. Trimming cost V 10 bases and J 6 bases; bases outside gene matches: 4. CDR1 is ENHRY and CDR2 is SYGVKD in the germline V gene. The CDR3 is CATRTGGHEKLFF. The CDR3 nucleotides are TGTGCCACTCGGACAGGGGGCCATGAAAAACTGTTTTTT.

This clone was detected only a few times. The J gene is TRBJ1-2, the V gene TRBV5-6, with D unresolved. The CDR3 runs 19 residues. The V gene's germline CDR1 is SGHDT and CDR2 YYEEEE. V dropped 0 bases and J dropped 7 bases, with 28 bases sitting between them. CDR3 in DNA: TGTGCCAGCAGCTTGGAACTCCTCGTGGACGGACCGATCTATGGTGGCTACACCTTC. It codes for CASSLELLVDGPIYGGYTF.

The CDR3 loop reads CASSTGPGDEQFF. CDR3 DNA: TGTGCCAGTAGTACGGGGCCCGGGGATGAGCAGTTCTTC. V is TRBV19 and J is TRBJ2-1; D may correspond to TRBD1 or TRBD2 (5 bases each). The V end was cut by 4 bases, the J end by 8 bases, with 12 bases between. This CDR3 is built from 13 residues. Germline CDR1 is LNHDA and CDR2 is SQIVND (reference sequence).

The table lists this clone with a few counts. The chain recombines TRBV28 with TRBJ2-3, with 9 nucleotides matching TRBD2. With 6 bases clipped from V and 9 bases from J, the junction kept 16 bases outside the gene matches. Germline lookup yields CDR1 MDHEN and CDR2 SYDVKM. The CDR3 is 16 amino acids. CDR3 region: CASSRSGRGGQWTQYF. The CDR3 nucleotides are TGTGCCAGCAGCCGCTCCGGGCGGGGGGGCCAGTGGACGCAGTATTTT.

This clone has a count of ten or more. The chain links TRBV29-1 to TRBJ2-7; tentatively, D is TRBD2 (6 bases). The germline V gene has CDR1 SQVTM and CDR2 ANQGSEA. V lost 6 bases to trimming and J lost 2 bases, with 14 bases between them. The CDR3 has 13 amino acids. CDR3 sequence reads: CSVAGGKTYEQYF. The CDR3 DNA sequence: TGCAGCGTAGCCGGAGGGAAAACCTACGAGCAGTACTTC.

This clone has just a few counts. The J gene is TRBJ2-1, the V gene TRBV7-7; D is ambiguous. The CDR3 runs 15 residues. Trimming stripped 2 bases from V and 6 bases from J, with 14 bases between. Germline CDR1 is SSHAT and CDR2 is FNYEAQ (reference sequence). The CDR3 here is CASSLTEHGFNEQFF. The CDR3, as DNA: TGTGCCAGCAGCTTAACTGAACATGGGTTCAATGAGCAGTTCTTC.